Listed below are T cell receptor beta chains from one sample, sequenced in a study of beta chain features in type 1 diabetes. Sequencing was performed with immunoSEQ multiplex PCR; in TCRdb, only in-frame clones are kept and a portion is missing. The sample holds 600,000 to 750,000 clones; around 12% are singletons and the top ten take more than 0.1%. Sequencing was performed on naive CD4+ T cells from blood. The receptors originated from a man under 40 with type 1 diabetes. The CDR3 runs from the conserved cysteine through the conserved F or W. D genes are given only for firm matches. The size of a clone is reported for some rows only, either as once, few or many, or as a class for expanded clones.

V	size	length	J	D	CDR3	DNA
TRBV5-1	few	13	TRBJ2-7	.	CASSPGHGYEQYF	TGCGCCAGCAGCCCGGGACACGGCTACGAGCAGTACTTC
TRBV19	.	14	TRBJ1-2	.	CASSMLDGTYGYTF	TGTGCCAGTAGTATGCTAGACGGTACCTATGGCTACACCTTC
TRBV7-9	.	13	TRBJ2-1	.	CASSFGVYNEQFF	TGTGCCAGCAGCTTTGGGGTTTACAATGAGCAGTTCTTC
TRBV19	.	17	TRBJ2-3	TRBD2	CASSDLPTSGGTDTQYF	TGTGCCAGTAGTGATCTCCCAACTAGCGGGGGCACAGATACGCAGTATTTT
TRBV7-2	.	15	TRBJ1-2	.	CASSLQLTGNYGYTF	TGTGCCAGCAGCTTACAATTGACAGGAAACTATGGCTACACCTTC
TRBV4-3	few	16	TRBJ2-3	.	CASSQDRKDFRRPQYF	TGCGCCAGCAGCCAAGATCGGAAGGACTTCCGTCGCCCACAGTATTTT
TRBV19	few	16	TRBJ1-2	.	CASIGFGGTTNYGYTF	TGTGCCAGTATTGGTTTCGGAGGGACCACTAACTATGGCTACACCTTC
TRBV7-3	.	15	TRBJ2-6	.	CASSSRGAGANVLTF	TGTGCCAGCAGCTCCCGGGGAGCTGGGGCCAACGTCCTGACTTTC
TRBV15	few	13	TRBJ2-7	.	CATSTQGGLEQYF	TGTGCCACCAGCACCCAGGGGGGGTTGGAGCAGTACTTC
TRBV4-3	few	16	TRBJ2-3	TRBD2	CASSQRTSGSTDTQYF	TGCGCCAGCAGCCAACGGACTAGCGGGAGCACAGATACGCAGTATTTT
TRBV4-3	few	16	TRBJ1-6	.	CASSQDRQASGSPLHF	TGCGCCAGCAGCCAAGATCGACAGGCCTCTGGGTCACCCCTCCACTTT